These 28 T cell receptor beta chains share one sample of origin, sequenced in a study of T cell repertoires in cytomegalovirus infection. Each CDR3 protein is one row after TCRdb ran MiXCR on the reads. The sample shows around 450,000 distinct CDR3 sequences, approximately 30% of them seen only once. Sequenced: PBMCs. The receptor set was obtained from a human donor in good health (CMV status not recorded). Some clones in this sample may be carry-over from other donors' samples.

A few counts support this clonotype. CDR3 sequence reads: CASRPADYGYTF. CDR3 nucleotide sequence: TGTGCCAGCAGGCCGGCGGACTATGGCTACACCTTC. V gene TRBV12-3 or TRBV12-4 combines with J gene TRBJ1-2; D is undetermined. This CDR3 region has 12 residues. Trimming pared 6 bases from V and 3 bases from J, leaving 8 bases between.

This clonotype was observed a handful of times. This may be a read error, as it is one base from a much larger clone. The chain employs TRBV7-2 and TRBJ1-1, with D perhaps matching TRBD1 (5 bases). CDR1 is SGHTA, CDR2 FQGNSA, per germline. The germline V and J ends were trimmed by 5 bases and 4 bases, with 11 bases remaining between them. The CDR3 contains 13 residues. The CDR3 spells CASSPLGATEAFF. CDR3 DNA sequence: TGTGCCAGCAGCCCATTAGGGGCCACTGAAGCTTTCTTT. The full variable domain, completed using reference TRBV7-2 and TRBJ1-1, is GAGVSQSPSNKVTEKGKDVELRCDPISGHTALYWYRQSLGQGLEFLIYFQGNSAPDKSGLPSDRFSAERTGGSVSTLTIQRTQQEDSAVYLCASSPLGATEAFFGQGTRLTVV.

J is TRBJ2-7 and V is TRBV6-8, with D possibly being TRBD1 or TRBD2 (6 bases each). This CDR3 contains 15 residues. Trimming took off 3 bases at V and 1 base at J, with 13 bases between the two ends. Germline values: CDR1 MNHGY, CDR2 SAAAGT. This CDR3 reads CASSYPRGTSYEQYF. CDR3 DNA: TGTGCCAGCAGTTATCCCCGGGGGACATCCTACGAGCAGTACTTC.

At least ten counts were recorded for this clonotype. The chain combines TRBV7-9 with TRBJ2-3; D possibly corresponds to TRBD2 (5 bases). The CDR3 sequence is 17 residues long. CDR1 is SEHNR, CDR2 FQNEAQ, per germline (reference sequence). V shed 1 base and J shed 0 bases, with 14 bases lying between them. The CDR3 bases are TGTGCCAGCAGCTTAGGGCTTGTAGCGCTCAGCACAGATACGCAGTATTTT. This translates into CASSLGLVALSTDTQYF.

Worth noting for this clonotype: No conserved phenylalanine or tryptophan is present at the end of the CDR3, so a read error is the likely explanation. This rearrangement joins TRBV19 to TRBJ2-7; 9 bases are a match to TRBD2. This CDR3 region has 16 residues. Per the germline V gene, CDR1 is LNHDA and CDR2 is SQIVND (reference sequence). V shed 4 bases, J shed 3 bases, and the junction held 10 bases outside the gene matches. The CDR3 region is CASSTPRSGGVYEQYL. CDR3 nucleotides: TGTGCCAGTAGTACGCCCCGTAGCGGGGGTGTCTACGAGCAGTACTTA.

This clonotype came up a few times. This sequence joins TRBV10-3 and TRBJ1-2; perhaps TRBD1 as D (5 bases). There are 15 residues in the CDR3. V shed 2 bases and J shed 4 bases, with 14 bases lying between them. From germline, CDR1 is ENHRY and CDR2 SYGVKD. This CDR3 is CAISEETGRPYGYTF. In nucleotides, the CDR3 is TGTGCCATCAGTGAGGAAACAGGTCGCCCCTATGGCTACACCTTC.

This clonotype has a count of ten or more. CDR3 sequence reads: CASSLRHSQETQYF. CDR3 nucleotide sequence: TGTGCCAGCAGCCTACGACATTCACAAGAGACCCAGTACTTC. The chain joins TRBV7-2 to TRBJ2-5; D gene ambiguous. This CDR3 region has 14 residues. Between the trimmed V and J ends, which lost 5 bases and 2 bases, there was a span of 12 bases. Germline assignment: CDR1 SGHTA and CDR2 FQGNSA.

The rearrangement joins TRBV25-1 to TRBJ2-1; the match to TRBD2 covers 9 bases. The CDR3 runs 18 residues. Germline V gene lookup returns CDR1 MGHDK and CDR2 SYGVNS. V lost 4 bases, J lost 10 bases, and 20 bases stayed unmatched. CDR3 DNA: TGTGCCAGCAGTGCCCGAGATTCTGCGGGGGGGATAATGAACGAGCAGTTCTTC. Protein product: CASSARDSAGGIMNEQFF.

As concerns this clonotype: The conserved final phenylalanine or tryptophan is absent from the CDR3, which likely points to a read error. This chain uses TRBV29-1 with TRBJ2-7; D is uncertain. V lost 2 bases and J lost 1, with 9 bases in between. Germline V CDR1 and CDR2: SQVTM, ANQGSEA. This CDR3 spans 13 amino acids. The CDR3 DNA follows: TGCAGCGTTGAATCGAGTAGGTCCTACGAGCAGTACTTA. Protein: CSVESSRSYEQYL.

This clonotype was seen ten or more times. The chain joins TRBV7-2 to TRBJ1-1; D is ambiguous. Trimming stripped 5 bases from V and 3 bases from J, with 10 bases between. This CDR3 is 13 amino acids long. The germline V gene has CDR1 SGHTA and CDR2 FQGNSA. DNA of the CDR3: TGTGCCAGCAGCCTCCGGCGTGACACTGAAGCTTTCTTT. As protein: CASSLRRDTEAFF.

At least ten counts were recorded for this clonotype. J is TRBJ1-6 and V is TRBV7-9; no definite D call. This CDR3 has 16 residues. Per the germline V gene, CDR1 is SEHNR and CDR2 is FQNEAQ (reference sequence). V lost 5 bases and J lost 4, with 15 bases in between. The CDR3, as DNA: TGTGCCAGCAGCAATGGGAACCTCCCGTATAATTCACCCCTCCACTTT. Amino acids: CASSNGNLPYNSPLHF.

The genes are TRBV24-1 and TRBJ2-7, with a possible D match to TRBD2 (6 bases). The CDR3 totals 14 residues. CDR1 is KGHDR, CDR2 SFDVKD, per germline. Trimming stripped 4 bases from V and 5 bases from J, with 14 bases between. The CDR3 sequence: CATSERASGDEQYF. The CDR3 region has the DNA TGTGCCACCAGTGAAAGAGCCTCGGGGGACGAGCAGTACTTC.

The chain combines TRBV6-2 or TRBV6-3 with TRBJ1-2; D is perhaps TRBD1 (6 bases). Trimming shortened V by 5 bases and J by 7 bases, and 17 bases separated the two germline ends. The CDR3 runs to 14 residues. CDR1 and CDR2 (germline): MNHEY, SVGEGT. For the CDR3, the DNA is TGTGCCAGCAGTCTAACCTCGGGACAACCTGGCTACACCTTC. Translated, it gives CASSLTSGQPGYTF.

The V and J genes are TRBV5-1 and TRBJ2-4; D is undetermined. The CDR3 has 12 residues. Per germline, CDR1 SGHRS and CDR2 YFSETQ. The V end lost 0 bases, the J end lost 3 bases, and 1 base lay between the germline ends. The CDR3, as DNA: TGCGCCAGCAGCTTGGACAAAAACATTCAGTACTTC. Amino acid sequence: CASSLDKNIQYF.

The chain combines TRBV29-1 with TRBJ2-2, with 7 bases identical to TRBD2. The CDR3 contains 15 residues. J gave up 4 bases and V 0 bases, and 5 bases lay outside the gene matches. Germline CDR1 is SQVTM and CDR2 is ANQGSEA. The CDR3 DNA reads TGCAGCGTTGAAGAGGGCGGGAGAGGCACCGGGGAGCTGTTTTTT. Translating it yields CSVEEGGRGTGELFF.

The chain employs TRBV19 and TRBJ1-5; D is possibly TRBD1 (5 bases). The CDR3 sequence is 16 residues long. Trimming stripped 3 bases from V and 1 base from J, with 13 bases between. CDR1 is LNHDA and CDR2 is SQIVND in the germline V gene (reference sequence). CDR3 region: CASSIPGRGSNQPQHF. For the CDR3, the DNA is TGTGCCAGTAGTATCCCCGGAAGGGGCAGCAATCAGCCCCAGCATTTT.

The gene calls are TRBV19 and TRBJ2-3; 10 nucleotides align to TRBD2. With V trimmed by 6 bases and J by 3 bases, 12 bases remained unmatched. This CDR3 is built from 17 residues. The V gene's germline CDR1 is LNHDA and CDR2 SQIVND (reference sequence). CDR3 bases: TGTGCCAGTAGCCCTCGGGAGCGGGGGGGCAATACAGATACGCAGTATTTT. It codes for CASSPRERGGNTDTQYF.

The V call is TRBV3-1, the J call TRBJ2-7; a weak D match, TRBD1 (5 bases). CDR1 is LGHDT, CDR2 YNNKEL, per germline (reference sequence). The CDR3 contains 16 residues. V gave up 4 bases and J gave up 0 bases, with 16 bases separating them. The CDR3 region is CASSPQRGGSSYEQYF. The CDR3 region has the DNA TGTGCCAGCAGCCCCCAAAGGGGCGGTAGCTCCTACGAGCAGTACTTC.

The CDR3 DNA reads TGTGCCAGCAGCTCGAGGGACACTGAAGCTTTCTTT. Its translation is CASSSRDTEAFF. The chain uses TRBV7-8 and TRBJ1-1; D is uncertain. Per the germline V gene, CDR1 is SGHVS and CDR2 is FQNEAQ. The germline V and J ends were trimmed by 4 bases and 3 bases, with 6 bases remaining between them. The CDR3 contains 12 residues. Full variable domain (remainder filled in from reference TRBV7-8 and TRBJ1-1): GAGVSQSPRYKVAKRGQDVALRCDPISGHVSLFWYQQALGQGPEFLTYFQNEAQLDKSGLPSDRFFAERPEGSVSTLKIQRTQQEDSAVYLCASSSRDTEAFFGQGTRLTVV.

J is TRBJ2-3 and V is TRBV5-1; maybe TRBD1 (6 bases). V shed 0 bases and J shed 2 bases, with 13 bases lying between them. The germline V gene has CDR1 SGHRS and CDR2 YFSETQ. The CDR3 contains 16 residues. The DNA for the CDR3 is TGCGCCAGCAGCTTGGAAGCGGACAGCTACACAGATACGCAGTATTTT. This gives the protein CASSLEADSYTDTQYF.

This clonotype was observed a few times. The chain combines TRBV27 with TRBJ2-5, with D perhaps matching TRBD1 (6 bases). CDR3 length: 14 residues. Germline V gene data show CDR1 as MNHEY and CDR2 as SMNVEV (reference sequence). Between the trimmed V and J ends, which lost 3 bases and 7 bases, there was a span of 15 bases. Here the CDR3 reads CASSFGTHRGTQYF. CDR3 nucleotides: TGTGCCAGCAGTTTTGGGACACACCGAGGGACCCAGTACTTC.

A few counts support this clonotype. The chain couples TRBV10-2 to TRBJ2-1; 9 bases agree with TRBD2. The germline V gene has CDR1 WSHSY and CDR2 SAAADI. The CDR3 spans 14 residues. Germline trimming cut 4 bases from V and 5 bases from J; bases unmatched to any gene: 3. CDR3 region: CASSALAGNNEQFF. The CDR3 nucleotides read TGCGCCAGCAGTGCCCTAGCGGGGAACAATGAGCAGTTCTTC.

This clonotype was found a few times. For the CDR3, the DNA is TGTGCCAGCAGTGATGGGTTAACTACCAACACTGAAGCTTTCTTT. It is translated as CASSDGLTTNTEAFF. The rearrangement links TRBV2 to TRBJ1-1; D is unresolved. This CDR3 spans 15 amino acids. The germline V gene encodes CDR1 SNHLY and CDR2 FYNNEI. Trimming removed 3 bases from V and 2 bases from J, with 13 bases in between.

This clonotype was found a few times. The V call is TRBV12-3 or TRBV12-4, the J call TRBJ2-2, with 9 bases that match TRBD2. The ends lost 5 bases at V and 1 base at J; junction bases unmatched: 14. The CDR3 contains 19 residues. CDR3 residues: CASSLGWGLAGENTGELFF. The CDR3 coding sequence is TGTGCCAGCAGTCTTGGGTGGGGCTTAGCGGGGGAGAACACCGGGGAGCTGTTTTTT.

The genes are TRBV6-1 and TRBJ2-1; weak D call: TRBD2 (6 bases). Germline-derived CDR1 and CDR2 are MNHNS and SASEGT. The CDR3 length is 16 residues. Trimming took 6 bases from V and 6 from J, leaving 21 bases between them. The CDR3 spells CASRPLQGLGINEQFF. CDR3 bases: TGTGCCAGCAGGCCTCTCCAGGGACTGGGTATCAATGAGCAGTTCTTC.

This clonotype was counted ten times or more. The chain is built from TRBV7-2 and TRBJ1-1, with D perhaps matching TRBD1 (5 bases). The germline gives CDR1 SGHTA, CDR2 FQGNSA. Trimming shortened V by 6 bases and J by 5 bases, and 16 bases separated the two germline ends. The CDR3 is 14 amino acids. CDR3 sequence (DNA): TGTGCCAGCAGGTCGACAGTGGCAACTACTGAAGCTTTCTTT. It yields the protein CASRSTVATTEAFF. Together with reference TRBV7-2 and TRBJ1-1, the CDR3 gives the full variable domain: GAGVSQSPSNKVTEKGKDVELRCDPISGHTALYWYRQSLGQGLEFLIYFQGNSAPDKSGLPSDRFSAERTGGSVSTLTIQRTQQEDSAVYLCASRSTVATTEAFFGQGTRLTVV.

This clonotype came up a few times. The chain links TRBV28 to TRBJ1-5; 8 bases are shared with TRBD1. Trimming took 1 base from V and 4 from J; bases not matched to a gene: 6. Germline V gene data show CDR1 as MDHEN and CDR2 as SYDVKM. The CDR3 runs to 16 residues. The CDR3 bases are TGTGCCAGCAGTTTATTAGGGACAGGACCTAATCAGCCCCAGCATTTT. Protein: CASSLLGTGPNQPQHF.

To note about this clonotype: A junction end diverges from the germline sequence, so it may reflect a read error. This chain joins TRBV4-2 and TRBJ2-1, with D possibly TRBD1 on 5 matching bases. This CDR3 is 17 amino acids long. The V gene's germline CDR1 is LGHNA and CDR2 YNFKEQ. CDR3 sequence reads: CASSQDLTVVGYNEHFF. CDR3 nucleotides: TGTGCCAGCAGCCAAGATTTGACAGTGGTGGGGTACAATGAGCATTTCTTC.